What follows describes a single TCR beta chain. The antigen remains unidentified. These data are taken from a study of cytomegalovirus exposure and HLA in healthy donors. In the PCR, 60 Vbeta and 13 Jbeta primers were used. Produced via immunoSEQ multiplex PCR; TCRdb's table is partial and in-frame only. The sample comprises some 150,000 clones, about 86% of which are singletons, and 3.5% to 5% rests with the top ten. V gave up 3 bases and J gave up 3 bases, with 15 bases separating them. The CDR3 length is 16 residues. In germline, CDR1 is SGHAT, CDR2 FQNNGV. Notes on the study in general: Despite most TCR sequences being rare, some public TCRs occurred in many donors. Cytomegalovirus association was assigned to more than 150 TCR beta chains. Later analysis associated a missense DCLRE1C variant with TCR beta V- and J-gene trimming.

The rearrangement uses TRBV11-2 and TRBJ1-5; tentative D call: TRBD1 (6 bases). The TCR comes from a man aged 35-49 years in good health and CMV-seropositive. The source material was PBMCs. CDR3 DNA: TGTGCCAGCAGCTTGGGGGACACAGGGTACAATCAGCCCCAGCATTTT. This gives the protein CASSLGDTGYNQPQHF.